These 29 T cell receptor beta chains share one sample of origin, sequenced in a study of CD8+CD57+ T cells in acquired aplastic anemia. Sequenced patients had shown CD8+CD57+ cell expansion by flow cytometry. CDR3 and TCR beta VDJ profiling relied on genomic DNA as the template. Each CDR3 protein is one row after TCRdb ran MiXCR on the reads. Seen here are 150,000 to 180,000 distinct CDR3 sequences, over 50% observed once, and the top ten hold over 9.5%. The sequenced material came from sorted CD4+, CD8+, or CD8+CD57+ T cells (not recorded which) from PBMCs. The source of these receptors is a human donor with aplastic anemia.

The chain has TRBV9 and TRBJ1-2; D might be TRBD1 (6 bases). Germline assignment: CDR1 SGDLS and CDR2 YYNGEE. With 0 bases removed from V and 10 bases from J, the gap between germline ends came to 22 bases. The CDR3 consists of 16 residues. The chain's CDR3 is CASSVDKTGASDDYTF. The CDR3 DNA reads as TGTGCCAGCAGCGTAGACAAAACGGGGGCCTCCGACGACTACACCTTC.

This clonotype was counted a few times. The V gene is TRBV12-3 or TRBV12-4, the J gene TRBJ1-1; D is perhaps TRBD1 (5 bases). V lost 7 bases to trimming and J lost 9 bases, with 18 bases between them. The CDR3 covers 13 residues. The CDR3 nucleotides read TGTGCCAGCACCTGGACTATGGGGGATAAAGCTTTCTTT. Translation: CASTWTMGDKAFF.

The table lists this clonotype with many counts. The chain uses TRBV19 and TRBJ2-7; 8 bases map to TRBD1. J lost 2 bases, V lost 3 bases, and 6 bases had no gene match. This CDR3 spans 15 amino acids. Germline V gene data show CDR1 as LNHDA and CDR2 as SQIVND (reference sequence). CDR3 sequence (DNA): TGTGCCAGTAGTATTAGACCGACAGGGGCCTACGAGCAGTACTTC. This translates into CASSIRPTGAYEQYF.

This chain uses TRBV5-1 with TRBJ2-7; TRBD1 agrees at 8 bases. The better agreement between TRBJ2-5 and the DNA end casts doubt on the J call. Germline V lookup: CDR1 SGHRS, CDR2 YFSETQ. This CDR3 has 17 amino acids. The CDR3 is CASSLVFRTGLSETQYF. The DNA of the CDR3 is TGCGCCAGCAGCTTGGTTTTCCGGACAGGGCTTTCCGAGACCCAGTACTTC.

The chain uses TRBV5-6 and TRBJ2-1, with 9 bases identical to TRBD1. The J call may not be correct, given that the DNA end is closer to TRBJ2-7. The CDR3 loop spans 16 amino acids. The V gene's germline CDR1 is SGHDT and CDR2 YYEEEE. The CDR3 loop is CASSLNNRDRVNEQYF. The CDR3 DNA is TGTGCCAGCAGCTTAAACAACCGGGACAGGGTTAACGAGCAGTACTTC.

This chain joins TRBV6-4 and TRBJ2-3, with a weak D call TRBD2 (7 bases). Germline assignment: CDR1 MRHNA and CDR2 SNTAGT. Trimming cost V 2 bases and J 6 bases, with 12 bases left between them. CDR3 length: 14 amino acids. CDR3 sequence reads: CASSDIQGGDTQYF. The CDR3 nucleotides read TGTGCCAGCAGTGACATACAGGGAGGGGATACGCAGTATTTT.

The chain uses TRBV19 and TRBJ1-1; D is uncertain. Germline V gives CDR1 LNHDA, CDR2 SQIVND (reference sequence). Trimming cost V 2 bases and J 10 bases, with 8 bases left between them. The CDR3 length is 11 residues. The CDR3 loop reads CASSITRRAFF. The CDR3 DNA reads TGTGCCAGTAGTATAACTCGGAGAGCTTTCTTT.

As regards this clonotype: At one end the junction does not follow the germline gene, possibly because of a read error. The rearrangement uses TRBV6-2 or TRBV6-3 and TRBJ2-1, with 11 bases matching TRBD1. Germline V gives CDR1 MNHEY, CDR2 SVGEGT. This CDR3 contains 14 residues. CDR3 bases: TGTGCCAGCAATTACAGGGACAGGGGGTATGAGCAGTTCTTC. Translating it yields CASNYRDRGYEQFF.

The V and J genes are TRBV7-3 and TRBJ2-3; 7 nucleotides align to TRBD2. After removal of 5 bases from V and 8 bases from J, the junction contained 7 bases not matched to a gene. The CDR3 loop spans 13 amino acids. The germline CDR1 and CDR2 sequences are SGHTA and FQGTGA. Here the CDR3 reads CASSPRLAGTQYF. CDR3 sequence (DNA): TGTGCCAGCAGCCCCAGACTAGCTGGTACGCAGTATTTT.

This chain uses TRBV25-1 with TRBJ2-2; D is undetermined. The V end lost 4 bases, the J end lost 0 bases, and 6 bases lay between the germline ends. The germline V gene encodes CDR1 MGHDK and CDR2 SYGVNS. The CDR3 is 14 amino acids. The CDR3 DNA follows: TGTGCCAGCAGTGGTTACACGAACACCGGGGAGCTGTTTTTT. Translating it yields CASSGYTNTGELFF.

This clonotype was seen ten or more times. V is TRBV6-2 or TRBV6-3 and J is TRBJ2-7, with D unresolved. V gave up 2 bases and J gave up 3 bases, with 8 bases separating them. CDR1 and CDR2 (germline): MNHEY, SVGEGT. CDR3 length: 13 residues. The CDR3 here is CASSYGRFYEQYF. The CDR3 DNA is TGTGCCAGCAGTTACGGCAGATTCTACGAGCAGTACTTC.

Concerning this clonotype: The junction shows a germline mismatch at one end, possibly a read error. CDR3 region: CAIHPGADSSTDTHYF. The CDR3 DNA sequence: TGTGCCATCCATCCTGGGGCAGACAGTAGCACAGATACGCACTATTTT. This sequence joins TRBV10-3 and TRBJ2-3, with D tentatively TRBD1 (5 bases). CDR1 ENHRY and CDR2 SYGVKD come from the germline V gene. CDR3 size: 16 residues.

V is TRBV2 and J is TRBJ2-1; D may match TRBD1 or TRBD2 (5 bases each). The germline CDR1 and CDR2 sequences are SNHLY and FYNNEI. V was cut by 6 bases and J by 0 bases, with 12 bases left in between. This CDR3 is built from 15 residues. CDR3 loop: CASSRDPSSYNEQFF. The CDR3 DNA reads as TGTGCCAGCAGCCGGGACCCGAGCTCCTACAATGAGCAGTTCTTC.

The V gene is TRBV19, the J gene TRBJ1-2, with a weak D call TRBD1 (6 bases). This CDR3 has 18 amino acids. With 0 bases removed from V and 2 bases from J, the gap between germline ends came to 19 bases. Germline lookup yields CDR1 LNHDA and CDR2 SQIVND (reference sequence). In nucleotides, the CDR3 is TGTGCCAGTAGTATAGATCTATCCCGGGACACCACCAACTATGGCTACACCTTC. This sequence encodes CASSIDLSRDTTNYGYTF.

In its sample, this clonotype was seen many times. This chain connects TRBV19 to TRBJ2-7; maybe TRBD2 (6 bases). The CDR3 contains 15 residues. Deletions cut 1 base from V and 1 base from J, with 11 bases between. Germline V gene sequence: CDR1 LNHDA, CDR2 SQIVND (reference sequence). The CDR3 sequence is CASSIVWGESYEQYF. CDR3 DNA sequence: TGTGCCAGTAGTATAGTGTGGGGGGAGTCCTACGAGCAGTACTTC.

The V call is TRBV20-1, the J call TRBJ1-4, with D maybe TRBD1 (5 bases). Trimming cost V 5 bases and J 10 bases, with 17 bases left between them. The CDR3 is 13 residues long. Germline values: CDR1 DFQATT, CDR2 SNEGSKA (reference sequence). CDR3 residues: CSASQGYGGKLFF. CDR3 coding DNA: TGCAGTGCTTCCCAGGGTTACGGGGGAAAACTGTTTTTT.

This clonotype showed up many times. The chain combines TRBV5-1 with TRBJ2-1; D gene unclear. Germline V gives CDR1 SGHRS, CDR2 YFSETQ. V was clipped by 0 bases and J by 2 bases, with 9 bases between them. The CDR3 is 15 amino acids. Here the CDR3 reads CASSLELTAYNEQFF. CDR3 nucleotides: TGCGCCAGCAGCTTGGAACTGACCGCCTACAATGAGCAGTTCTTC.

This clonotype was seen ten or more times. The chain joins TRBV7-9 to TRBJ1-1; no clear D. Germline values: CDR1 SEHNR, CDR2 FQNEAQ (reference sequence). Trimming took 1 base from V and 1 from J, leaving 7 bases between them. The CDR3 runs 14 residues. The CDR3 reads CASSLESQNTEAFF. The CDR3 bases are TGTGCCAGCAGCTTAGAGTCCCAGAACACTGAAGCTTTCTTT.

The chain uses TRBV10-3 and TRBJ2-7; 10 bases align to TRBD1. There are 16 residues in the CDR3. Trimming removed 4 bases from V and 2 bases from J; junction bases left unmatched: 8. Germline CDR1 is ENHRY and CDR2 is SYGVKD. CDR3 sequence (DNA): TGTGCCATCAGTGCGACAGGGGGCCTGAGGGCCTACGAGCAGTACTTC. Amino acids: CAISATGGLRAYEQYF.

This clonotype was found once. This rearrangement joins TRBV6-1 to TRBJ1-2; D gene unclear. CDR1 and CDR2 from the germline V gene are MNHNS and SASEGT. This CDR3 has 14 amino acids. V was trimmed by 7 bases and J by 6 bases, leaving 18 bases between them. The DNA for the CDR3 is TGTGCCAGCACCAAACCGGGCGGCGCGCATGGCTACACCTTC. It yields the protein CASTKPGGAHGYTF.

V and J are TRBV12-3 or TRBV12-4 and TRBJ1-1; D gene ambiguous. The CDR3 length is 12 residues. Trimming removed 4 bases from V and 6 bases from J, with 9 bases in between. The CDR3 nucleotides read TGTGCCAGCAGTTCTCCTCCCCCTGAAGCTTTCTTT. Amino acid sequence: CASSSPPPEAFF.

The chain couples TRBV29-1 to TRBJ2-1; D is undetermined. Trimming removed 0 bases at V and 13 bases at J, with 7 bases between. The CDR3 covers 10 residues. The V gene's germline CDR1 is SQVTM and CDR2 ANQGSEA. The CDR3 DNA follows: TGCAGCGTTGAAGAGTGGGGACAGTTCTTC. Translated: CSVEEWGQFF.

As to this clonotype: Mismatch with germline at one junction end may stem from a read error. The chain recombines TRBV20-1 with TRBJ2-7; D is undetermined. Germline values: CDR1 DFQATT, CDR2 SNEGSKA (reference sequence). CDR3 length: 11 amino acids. The CDR3 here is CSARAAYDQYF. CDR3 coding DNA: TGCAGTGCTAGAGCCGCCTACGATCAGTACTTC.

This clonotype appeared many times. The chain carries TRBV20-1 and TRBJ2-2, with D maybe TRBD2 (6 bases). Trimming removed 4 bases from V and 6 bases from J, with 9 bases in between. Per germline, CDR1 DFQATT and CDR2 SNEGSKA (reference sequence). The CDR3 is 12 amino acids. CDR3 nucleotide sequence: TGCAGTGCTAAAGGGACTGCCGGGGAGCTGTTTTTT. Protein: CSAKGTAGELFF.

This clonotype was counted ten times or more. V gene TRBV10-3 combines with J gene TRBJ1-1, with TRBD1 as a possible D gene (5 bases). CDR1 ENHRY and CDR2 SYGVKD come from the germline V gene. The V end was cut by 8 bases, the J end by 1 base, with 17 bases between. There are 15 residues in the CDR3. The CDR3 DNA follows: TGTGCCATCTCCCCCGGCGGGACCGCGAACACTGAAGCTTTCTTT. This translates into CAISPGGTANTEAFF.

This clonotype has a count of ten or more. This chain uses TRBV4-1 with TRBJ2-7; 7 nucleotides match TRBD1. V dropped 3 bases and J dropped 2; count of bases not matched to a gene: 4. This CDR3 has 14 residues. Looked up from germline, CDR1 is MGHRA and CDR2 is YSYEKL. Written as DNA, the CDR3 is TGCGCCAGCAGCCATGGGACAGCCACCTACGAGCAGTACTTC. Its protein product is CASSHGTATYEQYF.

V usage is TRBV7-9 and J usage is TRBJ2-3; no clear D. Trimming cost V 1 base and J 3 bases, with 5 bases left between them. The CDR3 consists of 13 residues. The germline CDR1 and CDR2 sequences are SEHNR and FQNEAQ (reference sequence). The CDR3, as DNA: TGTGCCAGCAGCTTAGGTACGACAGATACGCAGTATTTT. Its protein product is CASSLGTTDTQYF.

The chain joins TRBV7-9 to TRBJ1-2, with D uncertain. The CDR3 extends over 11 amino acids. Looked up from germline, CDR1 is SEHNR and CDR2 is FQNEAQ (reference sequence). V gave up 5 bases and J gave up 7 bases, with 8 bases separating them. The CDR3 here is CASSLGSGYTF. DNA for the CDR3: TGTGCCAGCAGCCTAGGGAGTGGCTACACCTTC.

This chain uses TRBV19 with TRBJ2-1, with D perhaps matching TRBD1 or TRBD2 (5 bases each). Germline V CDR1 and CDR2: LNHDA, SQIVND (reference sequence). This CDR3 has 15 residues. V gave up 5 bases and J gave up 1 base, with 12 bases separating them. CDR3 DNA: TGTGCCAGTAGTTTTGGGGGAAGGTCCTACAATGAGCAGTTCTTC. It yields the protein CASSFGGRSYNEQFF.